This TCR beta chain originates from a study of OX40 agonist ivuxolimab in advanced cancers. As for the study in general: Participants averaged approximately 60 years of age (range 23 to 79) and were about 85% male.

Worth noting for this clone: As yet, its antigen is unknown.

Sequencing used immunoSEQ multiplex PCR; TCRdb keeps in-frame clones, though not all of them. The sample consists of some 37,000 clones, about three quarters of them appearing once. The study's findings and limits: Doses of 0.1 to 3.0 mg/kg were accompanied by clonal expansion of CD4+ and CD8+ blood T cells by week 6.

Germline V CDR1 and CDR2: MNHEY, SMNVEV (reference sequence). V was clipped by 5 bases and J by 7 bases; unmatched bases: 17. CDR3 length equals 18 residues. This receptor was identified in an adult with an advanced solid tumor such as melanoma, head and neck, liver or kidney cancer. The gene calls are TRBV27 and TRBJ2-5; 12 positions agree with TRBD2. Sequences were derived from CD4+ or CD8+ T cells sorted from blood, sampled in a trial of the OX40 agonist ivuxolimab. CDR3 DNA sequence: TGTGCCAGCAGTCCGATCGTCCATGTCACTAGCGGGGGGCGGACCCAGTACTTC. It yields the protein CASSPIVHVTSGGRTQYF.